The 18 T cell receptor beta chains below were found in one sample sequenced in a study of cytomegalovirus exposure and HLA in healthy donors (dated by TCRdb to about 2017). The library was built by means of the immunoSEQ multiplex PCR assay. For the multiplex PCR, a mixture combining 60 forward primers for TCR Vbeta segments and 13 reverse primers for TCR Jbeta segments was used. Drawn from immuneACCESS, this table holds only the in-frame rearrangements with V and J called that TCRdb kept. Clones are partly lost; checked studies trace under half to an unresolved V gene and leave the rest unexplained. Here the sample has under 150,000 clones; around 70% occur a single time. The ten top clones hold over 2% of the sample. Sequencing was performed on PBMCs. Receptors originate from a woman aged 60-70 years in good health and CMV-seropositive.

This clone is medium-sized by share. The chain has TRBV5-8 and TRBJ1-1; D call uncertain. The germline V and J ends were trimmed by 0 bases and 3 bases, with 9 bases remaining between them. Germline V CDR1 and CDR2: SGHTS, YDEGEE. The CDR3 runs 14 residues. The CDR3 here is CASSLAVGDTEAFF. As DNA, the CDR3 is TGTGCCAGCAGCTTGGCGGTCGGGGACACTGAAGCTTTCTTT.

The chain recombines TRBV2 with TRBJ1-2; D is ambiguous. Trimming stripped 10 bases from V and 4 bases from J, with 16 bases between. This CDR3 is 13 amino acids long. CDR1 and CDR2 from the germline V gene are SNHLY and FYNNEI. The CDR3 here is CATPGTEVYGYTF. CDR3 sequence (DNA): TGTGCCACCCCCGGTACAGAAGTCTATGGCTACACCTTC.

The chain employs TRBV10-2 and TRBJ1-1, with D possibly TRBD1 on 6 matching bases. Deletions cut 3 bases from V and 0 bases from J, with 11 bases between. This CDR3 is 15 amino acids long. CDR1 is WSHSY and CDR2 is SAAADI in the germline V gene. The CDR3 loop is CASSDGQTMNTEAFF. The CDR3 DNA is TGCGCCAGCAGTGATGGACAGACAATGAACACTGAAGCTTTCTTT.

The rearrangement uses TRBV5-1 and TRBJ1-6, with a tentative D call TRBD1 (5 bases). The germline V gene has CDR1 SGHRS and CDR2 YFSETQ. Between the trimmed V and J ends, which lost 7 bases and 13 bases, there was a span of 12 bases. This CDR3 comprises 11 residues. CDR3 residues: CASPPDSPLHF. The CDR3 DNA is TGCGCCAGCCCCCCCGACAGTCCCCTCCACTTT. Full variable domain (remainder filled in from reference TRBV5-1 and TRBJ1-6): KAGVTQTPRYLIKTRGQQVTLSCSPISGHRSVSWYQQTPGQGLQFLFEYFSETQRNKGNFPGRFSGRQFSNSRSEMNVSTLELGDSALYLCASPPDSPLHFGNGTRLTVT.

A few counts support this clone. V usage is TRBV19 and J usage is TRBJ1-2; 7 positions match TRBD1. This CDR3 comprises 13 residues. Per the germline V gene, CDR1 is LNHDA and CDR2 is SQIVND (reference sequence). Trimming cost V 7 bases and J 4 bases; bases outside gene matches: 6. In nucleotides, the CDR3 is TGTGCCAGTACCAGACAGGGTCCCTATGGCTACACCTTC. Protein sequence: CASTRQGPYGYTF.

This clone was counted a few times. V and J are TRBV7-9 and TRBJ1-6; no firm D call. With 5 bases removed from V and 7 bases from J, the gap between germline ends came to 21 bases. The CDR3 totals 17 residues. Germline V gives CDR1 SEHNR, CDR2 FQNEAQ (reference sequence). DNA for the CDR3: TGTGCCAGCAGCCCTCGGGCCGGGGAAATAACCAATTCACCCCTCCACTTT. Amino acids: CASSPRAGEITNSPLHF.

The chain employs TRBV12-2 and TRBJ1-3. TRBV12-2 is classified as a pseudogene. This CDR3 is 18 amino acids long. In nucleotides, the CDR3 is TGTGCAAGTCGCATAAAGGCAGTCCGGAGGGAACATGGAAACACCATATATTTT. Translating it yields CASRIKAVRREHGNTIYF.

The rearrangement uses TRBV27 and TRBJ2-7, with D possibly TRBD1 on 6 matching bases. CDR1 MNHEY and CDR2 SMNVEV come from the germline V gene (reference sequence). The CDR3 runs to 14 residues. V lost 5 bases and J lost 2, with 13 bases in between. The DNA for the CDR3 is TGTGCCAGCAGTATCCAGGGGACGACCTACGAGCAGTACTTC. Protein product: CASSIQGTTYEQYF.

The V gene is TRBV7-9, the J gene TRBJ2-7; 8 bases agree with TRBD1. The germline gives CDR1 SEHNR, CDR2 FQNEAQ (reference sequence). The CDR3 runs 16 residues. V trimming: 5 bases; J trimming: 1 base; junction bases outside the gene matches: 10. CDR3 region: CASSRGGTGSSYEQYF. As DNA, the CDR3 is TGTGCCAGCAGCAGGGGCGGGACAGGATCTTCCTACGAGCAGTACTTC.

This clone was found a few times. The chain is built from TRBV27 and TRBJ2-1, with 14 bases matching TRBD2. Germline values: CDR1 MNHEY, CDR2 SMNVEV (reference sequence). The CDR3 contains 16 residues. V was clipped by 5 bases and J by 4 bases; unmatched bases: 4. Here the CDR3 reads CASSETSGGAYNEQFF. The CDR3 nucleotides read TGTGCCAGCAGTGAGACTAGCGGGGGGGCATACAATGAGCAGTTCTTC.

The chain joins TRBV21-1 to TRBJ2-7; TRBD1, the table's D call, was not compared with the DNA. TRBV21-1 is given as a pseudogene. The CDR3 contains 16 residues. CDR3 loop: CASSKGVRTATYEQYF. The CDR3 DNA follows: TGTGCCAGCAGCAAAGGAGTAAGGACAGCCACCTACGAGCAGTACTTC.

The table lists this clone with a count of one. This sequence joins TRBV9 and TRBJ2-7; D might be TRBD1 (7 bases). Germline lookup yields CDR1 SGDLS and CDR2 YYNGEE. V lost 0 bases and J 5 bases, leaving 12 bases between the germline ends. The CDR3 is made up of 14 amino acids. The CDR3 DNA reads TGTGCCAGCAGCGTAGGGGCAGGGGGGAACGAGCAGTACTTC. Protein sequence: CASSVGAGGNEQYF.

The chain couples TRBV10-2 to TRBJ1-5; the D gene is possibly TRBD1 (6 bases). This CDR3 is 15 amino acids long. The V gene lost 4 bases and the J gene lost 7 bases, with 17 bases spanning the gap. Germline V gene lookup returns CDR1 WSHSY and CDR2 SAAADI. CDR3 nucleotide sequence: TGCGCCAGCAGTGGCTTTTCAGGGGCTCAGCAGCCCCAGCATTTT. Translating gives CASSGFSGAQQPQHF.

The chain joins TRBV6-1 to TRBJ1-1, with 7 bases fitting TRBD1. V gave up 1 base and J gave up 5 bases; unmatched junction bases: 4. The CDR3 contains 14 residues. The germline V gene encodes CDR1 MNHNS and CDR2 SASEGT. CDR3 nucleotide sequence: TGTGCCAGCAGTGAAGTCAGGGGGGATACTGAAGCTTTCTTT. It translates to CASSEVRGDTEAFF.

The table lists this clone with a count of one. The CDR3 DNA is TGTGCCAGCAGTTTATCGGACTCGATCTATGGCAATCAGCCCCAGCATTTT. It yields the protein CASSLSDSIYGNQPQHF. The genes are TRBV27 and TRBJ1-5; no firm D call. Germline CDR1 and CDR2: MNHEY and SMNVEV (reference sequence). V was shortened by 0 bases and J by 2 bases, with 14 bases between the two germline ends. The CDR3 totals 17 residues.

V gene TRBV11-2 combines with J gene TRBJ1-1; TRBD1 matches 9 bases. This CDR3 has 14 amino acids. J was trimmed by 2 bases and V by 7 bases; bases with no gene match: 5. Germline assignment: CDR1 SGHAT and CDR2 FQNNGV. CDR3 nucleotide sequence: TGTGCCAGCACCCCGGACAGGGGAAACACTGAAGCTTTCTTT. Its translation: CASTPDRGNTEAFF.

V and J are TRBV2 and TRBJ1-1; maybe TRBD1 (5 bases). The CDR3 loop spans 16 amino acids. The germline CDR1 and CDR2 sequences are SNHLY and FYNNEI. Trimming took off 4 bases at V and 1 base at J, with 16 bases between the two ends. CDR3 residues: CASSVSLEGTNTEAFF. The CDR3 DNA follows: TGTGCCAGCAGTGTATCCCTGGAGGGGACGAACACTGAAGCTTTCTTT.

This chain links TRBV2 with TRBJ1-2, with TRBD1 identical over 7 bases. The CDR3 has 12 residues. The V segment lost 8 bases and the J segment 8 bases; nucleotides outside the gene matches: 8. Germline CDR1 and CDR2: SNHLY and FYNNEI. The CDR3 protein is CASGRDSGGYTF. In DNA form, the CDR3 reads TGTGCCAGCGGAAGGGACAGTGGAGGCTACACCTTC.